This is a list of T cell receptor beta chains from one sample in a study of shared clonotypes between healthy human individuals. Some clones are missing from TCRdb's copy, which holds only in-frame ones; the method was immunoSEQ multiplex PCR. The sample holds 550,000 to 750,000 clones, 95% to 96% seen once. Sequenced: naive CD8+ T cells sorted from blood. These receptors all come from a woman aged 30 to 39 in good health. The CDR3 runs from the conserved cysteine through the conserved F or W. A D gene is named only where the DNA matches it firmly. Only part of the rows carry a size: once, few, many, or a class if the clone is expanded.

j_call d_call clone_size v_call cdr3_aa cdr3_nt
TRBJ2-1 TRBD1 NA TRBV7-2 CASSLGGDRAFF TGTGCCAGCAGCTTAGGGGGGGACAGGGCGTTCTTC
TRBJ2-4 TRBD2 NA TRBV5-1 CASSLLAGGGAPTNIQYF TGCGCCAGCAGCCTACTAGCGGGAGGTGGGGCCCCCACGAACATTCAGTACTTC
TRBJ1-3 NA NA TRBV28 CASSFFLTSTSGNTIYF TGTGCCAGCAGTTTCTTCCTGACATCTACCTCTGGAAACACCATATATTTT
TRBJ1-2 NA NA TRBV5-1 CASSLAGTGYANYGYTF TGCGCCAGCAGCTTGGCCGGAACAGGGTATGCTAACTATGGCTACACCTTC
TRBJ2-7 NA NA TRBV5-4 CASSGRDSYEQYF TGTGCCAGCAGCGGTAGGGACTCCTACGAGCAGTACTTC
TRBJ2-3 NA NA TRBV27 CASSRTGRTDTQYF TGTGCCAGCAGCCGTACAGGACGGACAGATACGCAGTATTTT
TRBJ2-7 NA NA TRBV29-1 CSVAPGWAYEQYF TGCAGCGTTGCCCCGGGATGGGCCTACGAGCAGTACTTC
TRBJ2-7 NA NA TRBV7-9 CASSLGTSYGEQYF TGTGCCAGCAGCTTAGGGACCTCCTATGGCGAGCAGTACTTC
TRBJ2-3 TRBD2 NA TRBV9 CASSDGLSGRETDTQYF TGTGCCAGCAGCGACGGACTTAGCGGGAGGGAAACAGATACGCAGTATTTT
TRBJ2-1 NA NA TRBV10-3 CAISELQGGYNEQFF TGTGCCATCAGTGAGTTGCAGGGGGGTTACAATGAGCAGTTCTTC
TRBJ1-4 NA NA TRBV4-1 CASSRSGSTNEKLFF TGCGCCAGCAGCCGATCAGGATCAACTAATGAAAAACTGTTTTTT
TRBJ2-1 NA NA TRBV2 CASRQTEVLFF TGTGCCAGCAGGCAGACGGAGGTCTTGTTCTTC
TRBJ2-2 TRBD2 NA TRBV28 CASSPPVLAGGPGELFF TGTGCCAGCAGTCCCCCAGTGCTAGCGGGAGGGCCCGGGGAGCTGTTTTTT
TRBJ1-1 NA NA TRBV5-1 CASSLGQNINTEAFF TGCGCCAGCAGCTTGGGACAGAACATAAACACTGAAGCTTTCTTT
TRBJ2-2 NA once TRBV5-6 CASSLEADSHTGELFF TGTGCCAGCAGCTTGGAGGCGGACAGTCACACCGGGGAGCTGTTTTTT
TRBJ1-2 NA NA TRBV6-1 CASRAETGRGYTF TGTGCCAGCAGGGCCGAGACAGGTCGGGGCTACACCTTC
TRBJ2-3 NA NA TRBV11-3 CASSLVIPERDTQYF TGTGCCAGCAGCTTAGTGATCCCGGAGAGGGATACGCAGTATTTT
TRBJ2-3 NA NA TRBV10-1 CASSERRTLVNTDTQYF TGCGCCAGCAGTGAGCGAAGGACCCTGGTAAACACAGATACGCAGTATTTT
TRBJ1-5 NA few TRBV6-5 CASSYGEGNQPQHF TGTGCCAGCAGTTACGGGGAGGGCAATCAGCCCCAGCATTTT
TRBJ1-2 NA NA TRBV5-6 CASSFSETSRDYGYTF TGTGCCAGCAGCTTCAGCGAGACATCAAGGGACTATGGCTACACCTTC
TRBJ2-7 NA NA TRBV2 CASSPARTYEQYF TGTGCCAGCAGCCCAGCCCGGACCTACGAGCAGTACTTC
TRBJ2-7 NA NA TRBV5-4 CASSLDGSPYEQYF TGTGCCAGCAGCCTGGACGGTTCTCCCTACGAGCAGTACTTC
TRBJ2-7 TRBD1 once TRBV30 CAWSVQGAEQYF TGTGCCTGGAGTGTACAGGGGGCCGAGCAGTACTTC
TRBJ1-4 NA NA TRBV5-6 CASSSRSANEKLFF TGTGCCAGCAGCTCCAGGTCGGCGAATGAAAAACTGTTTTTT
TRBJ2-7 NA NA TRBV30 CAWSRLWDEQYF TGTGCCTGGAGCAGGCTCTGGGACGAGCAGTACTTC
TRBJ2-7 NA NA TRBV30 CAWSVSGSYEQYF TGTGCCTGGAGTGTCAGCGGCTCCTACGAGCAGTACTTC
TRBJ2-3 TRBD2 NA TRBV4-1 CASSQQSGSSTDTQYF TGCGCCAGCAGCCAGCAAAGCGGGAGCAGCACAGATACGCAGTATTTT
TRBJ2-1 NA NA TRBV10-3 CAIRKQESSYNEQFF TGTGCCATCAGGAAACAGGAGAGCTCCTACAATGAGCAGTTCTTC
TRBJ2-4 TRBD2 NA TRBV6-1 CASKRLAGDKNIQYF TGTGCCAGCAAGAGACTAGCGGGAGACAAAAACATTCAGTACTTC
TRBJ2-1 NA NA TRBV29-1 CSGDRTSGDEQFF TGCAGCGGAGACAGGACTTCGGGCGATGAGCAGTTCTTC
TRBJ2-5 NA NA TRBV2 CASRTSWDTQGETQYF TGTGCCAGCAGAACCTCTTGGGACACTCAGGGGGAGACCCAGTACTTC
TRBJ2-6 NA once TRBV13 CASSGRDTLSGANVLTF TGTGCCAGCAGCGGCCGAGACACCCTCTCTGGGGCCAACGTCCTGACTTTC
TRBJ2-3 NA NA TRBV27 CASSPSWPSTDTQYF TGTGCCAGCAGTCCGTCATGGCCTAGCACAGATACGCAGTATTTT
TRBJ1-1 TRBD1 NA TRBV27 CASSFGQGWTEAFF TGTGCCAGCAGTTTCGGACAGGGATGGACTGAAGCTTTCTTT
TRBJ2-3 TRBD1 NA TRBV6-6 CASSLTGADTDTQYF TGTGCCAGCAGTTTGACAGGGGCAGACACAGATACGCAGTATTTT
TRBJ2-4 NA NA TRBV30 CAWSTGQGGNIQYF TGTGCCTGGAGTACCGGACAGGGAGGGAACATTCAGTACTTC
TRBJ2-5 NA NA TRBV4-1 CASSPGVSTVGDFQETQYF TGCGCCAGCAGCCCCGGTGTAAGTACAGTGGGAGATTTTCAAGAGACCCAGTACTTC
TRBJ2-1 NA NA TRBV19 CASSMSQFFNEQFF TGTGCCAGTAGTATGAGCCAATTTTTCAATGAGCAGTTCTTC
TRBJ2-7 NA NA TRBV6-1 CASSPPGGRLEQYF TGTGCCAGCAGCCCGCCCGGGGGGCGGCTCGAGCAGTACTTC
TRBJ2-7 NA NA TRBV11-2 CASSIAPGPAYEQYF TGTGCCAGCAGCATCGCACCGGGACCCGCCTACGAGCAGTACTTC
TRBJ2-7 TRBD1 NA TRBV5-1 CASSWGTGYGQYF TGCGCCAGCAGCTGGGGGACAGGGTACGGGCAGTACTTC
TRBJ2-7 TRBD2 NA TRBV27 CASSPLAGGPYEQYF TGTGCCAGCAGTCCCCTAGCGGGAGGGCCCTACGAGCAGTACTTC
TRBJ2-2 TRBD2 NA TRBV7-8 CASSLRRLAGTGELFF TGTGCCAGCAGCTTAAGGCGCCTAGCGGGGACCGGGGAGCTGTTTTTT
TRBJ1-3 TRBD1 NA TRBV28 CASSLPGQGSSGNTIYF TGTGCCAGCAGTTTACCAGGACAGGGGAGTTCTGGAAACACCATATATTTT
TRBJ2-7 TRBD2 NA TRBV15 CATSSPGLASYNVREQYF TGTGCCACCAGCAGCCCGGGACTAGCGAGTTATAACGTACGGGAGCAGTACTTC
TRBJ2-6 NA NA TRBV13 CASSPHPSGANVLTF TGTGCCAGCAGCCCGCATCCCTCTGGGGCCAACGTCCTGACTTTC
TRBJ1-1 NA NA TRBV6-6 CASSYNRATEAFF TGTGCCAGCAGTTATAACAGGGCCACTGAAGCTTTCTTT
TRBJ1-2 NA NA TRBV28 CASSSSRANYGYTF TGTGCCAGCAGTTCTTCCAGGGCTAACTATGGCTACACCTTC
TRBJ2-3 TRBD2 NA TRBV2 CASRGTSGSFVTDTQYF TGTGCCAGCAGGGGGACTAGCGGGAGTTTTGTAACAGATACGCAGTATTTT
TRBJ2-1 NA NA TRBV25-1 CASSESYRINEQFF TGTGCCAGCAGTGAATCTTACCGCATCAATGAGCAGTTCTTC
TRBJ2-7 TRBD2 NA TRBV13 CASSLGTSGRIEQYF TGTGCCAGCAGCCTCGGGACTAGCGGGAGAATCGAGCAGTACTTC
TRBJ1-1 NA NA TRBV11-2 CASSFRMNTEAFF TGTGCCAGCAGCTTTCGTATGAACACTGAAGCTTTCTTT
TRBJ1-1 NA NA TRBV28 CASSTPREEKNTEAFF TGTGCCAGCAGTACCCCTCGTGAAGAGAAAAACACTGAAGCTTTCTTT
TRBJ1-1 NA NA TRBV19 CASRLTATEAFF TGTGCCAGTAGATTAACGGCCACTGAAGCTTTCTTT
TRBJ2-3 NA NA TRBV25-1 CASSEWNTKEDDTDTQYF TGTGCCAGCAGTGAATGGAATACGAAAGAAGATGACACAGATACGCAGTATTTT
TRBJ2-5 TRBD2 NA TRBV28 CASSPGGSTVYF TGTGCCAGCAGTCCGGGAGGGTCTACGGTCTACTTC
TRBJ2-2 NA NA TRBV25-1 CASRPPRGTGELFF TGTGCCAGCAGGCCCCCGAGGGGCACCGGGGAGCTGTTTTTT